This T cell receptor (beta chain) is from a study of CD8 T cells in Susac syndrome (dated by TCRdb to about 2019). In the study overall: Of the Susac syndrome patients who were sequenced, 5 or 6 had clinically active disease and eight were in clinical remission. At the time of blood withdrawal, Susac syndrome patients were either therapy-naive, taking corticosteroids (with some also receiving IVIg), or on IVIg alone. Whether CD8+ T cell activation and differentiation in Susac syndrome was antigen driven was tested using repertoire sequencing. Summary of the overall study and its limitations: In patients with Susac syndrome, the CD4+ T cell repertoire showed no detectable clonal expansion. The number of individuals in the TCR sequencing and HLA analysis was acknowledged as relatively small.

The germline V gene specifies ENHRY as CDR1 and SYGVKD as CDR2. V is clipped by 4 bases and J by 8 bases, and the sequence between their germline boundaries is 11 bases long. The CDR3 has 12 amino acids, counting the end cysteine and phenylalanine. Only the CDR3 region is kept as DNA, spanning 36 bases read in frame from base 1. High-throughput TCR beta sequencing profiled peripheral blood CD8+ and CD4+ T cells from healthy donors, Susac syndrome patients and multiple sclerosis patients. The Susac syndrome patients fulfilled recently defined diagnostic criteria for either definite or probable disease. CD8+ TEMRA cells were enriched by FACS, while bulk CD8+ and CD4+ T cells were purified by magnetic negative isolation. Blood was drawn into EDTA tubes, processed within 24 hours, and PBMCs were isolated by density gradient centrifugation. PBMCs intended for TCR sequencing were frozen in liquid nitrogen and were later thawed in a 37 degrees C water bath. The sorted or isolated CD4+, CD8+ and CD8+ TEMRA cells reached a purity of at least 90%.

RNA was extracted using the RNeasy kit, and roughly 0.5 to 1 ug of the RNA was reverse transcribed with random hexamers. TCR beta CDR3 regions were amplified with the immunoSEQ multiplex PCR assay covering 54 Vbeta and 13 Jbeta segments. PCR amplification bias was corrected using a synthetic template baseline for primer optimization and computational correction. The authors' pipeline ran thus. Only productive sequences were kept, with reads annotated to V, D and J genes according to IMGT and analyzed in immunoSEQ Analyzer. Clonality was computed as one minus Shannon entropy normalized by log2 of the number of productive unique sequences. For each patient and control, public and private clones were evaluated within the 100 most prevalent clones. Clones were defined as Susac-specific if absent from the healthy and MS cohorts, from 1052 published viral clones and from other ImmuneACCESS disease sequences. The raw public data were reprocessed by TCRdb itself: fastp quality trimming at Q25, MiXCR clonotype calling, in-frame beta chains only. CDR3 protein duplicates are merged, each entry listing the most common genes and DNA. What appears here as the V and J calls and clone size reflects TCRdb's work, not the paper's. This sample is represented by fewer than 200,000 distinct CDR3 sequences; more than 85% of them were singletons. The ten largest clonotypes hold approximately 0.09% of the sample.

This clonotype was seen a single time. Its binding antigen is unknown. No base quality information exists; no much larger clone differs at one position. One read is thin evidence. The chain was built from TRBV10-3 and TRBJ1-2; the D gene identity is not certain. The TCR was taken from a human donor with Susac syndrome. Sequenced: CD4+ T cells from PBMCs. The base sequence is TGTGCCATCAGTGCGATGGTGGACGGCTACACCTTC. Translated, this is CAISAMVDGYTF.